The 23 T cell receptor beta chains below all came from one sample that was sequenced in a study of cytomegalovirus exposure and HLA in healthy donors. The study ran its PCR with 60 Vbeta and 13 Jbeta primers. Some clones are missing from TCRdb's copy, which holds only in-frame ones; the method was immunoSEQ multiplex PCR. The table has about 160,000 clones, around four fifths seen once; the top ten hold around 0.97%. The sequenced material came from PBMCs. The source is a girl aged 2-10 years in good health and CMV-seropositive.

V and J are TRBV6-5 and TRBJ2-3; 10 bases fit TRBD2. The CDR3 is 16 amino acids. The germline gives CDR1 MNHEY, CDR2 SVGAGI. Losses at the gene ends were 0 bases for V and 0 bases for J; bases not matched to a gene: 0. DNA of the CDR3: TGTGCCAGCAGTTACTCAGCGGGAGGGAGCACAGATACGCAGTATTTT. Its translation: CASSYSAGGSTDTQYF.

This chain joins TRBV6-6 and TRBJ2-1; TRBD2 aligns across 9 bases. Looked up from germline, CDR1 is MNHNY and CDR2 is SVGAGI (reference sequence). V was pared by 8 bases and J by 5 bases, with 1 base of the junction left unmatched. The CDR3 sequence is 12 residues long. This CDR3 is CASRLADNEQFF. The CDR3 DNA follows: TGTGCCAGCCGACTAGCGGACAATGAGCAGTTCTTC.

The chain is built from TRBV6-1 and TRBJ1-1, with unresolved D. Germline V gives CDR1 MNHNS, CDR2 SASEGT. The V end lost 2 bases, the J end lost 6 bases, and 4 bases lay between the germline ends. The CDR3 extends over 11 amino acids. CDR3 loop: CASSEIAEAFF. The CDR3, as DNA: TGTGCCAGCAGTGAAATAGCTGAAGCTTTCTTT.

J is TRBJ2-1 and V is TRBV4-1, with 9 bases that match TRBD2. The CDR3 covers 16 residues. The germline V gene encodes CDR1 MGHRA and CDR2 YSYEKL. V lost 4 bases to trimming and J lost 6 bases; unmatched junction nucleotides: 10. CDR3 region: CASSRLAAPTRNEQFF. CDR3 DNA sequence: TGCGCCAGCAGCCGACTAGCGGCCCCTACACGCAATGAGCAGTTCTTC.

CDR3 sequence (DNA): TGTGCCAGCAGTGCCACAGGGTTAGGTGAAAAACTGTTTTTT. It specifies CASSATGLGEKLFF. The V call is TRBV2, the J call TRBJ1-4; possibly TRBD1 for D (6 bases). The V end lost 4 bases, the J end lost 7 bases, and 13 bases lay between the germline ends. The CDR3 runs 14 residues. From germline, CDR1 is SNHLY and CDR2 FYNNEI.

The CDR3 DNA is TGTGCCAGCACCGGTACCGGCACAGATACGCAGTATTTT. Its protein is CASTGTGTDTQYF. V is TRBV6-5 and J is TRBJ2-3; D is unresolved. Trimming left V 7 bases short and J 1 base short, with 9 bases between. Germline values: CDR1 MNHEY, CDR2 SVGAGI. The CDR3 is 13 amino acids.

The chain has TRBV4-2 and TRBJ1-1, with 7 bases identical to TRBD1. The CDR3 covers 13 residues. From germline, CDR1 is LGHNA and CDR2 YNFKEQ. The ends lost 4 bases at V and 4 bases at J; junction bases unmatched: 3. In DNA, the CDR3 is TGTGCCAGCAGCCGTGGGACAGCCACTGAAGCTTTCTTT. Protein: CASSRGTATEAFF.

The rearrangement links TRBV7-3 to TRBJ1-1; D ambiguous. The CDR3 extends over 13 amino acids. V was shortened by 3 bases and J by 4 bases, with 9 bases between the two germline ends. Per germline, CDR1 SGHTA and CDR2 FQGTGA. CDR3 bases: TGTGCCAGCAGCTTCATATTCGGCACTGAAGCTTTCTTT. Residues: CASSFIFGTEAFF.

The chain links TRBV7-2 to TRBJ2-5; no clear D. The CDR3 sequence is 16 residues long. Germline V gene lookup returns CDR1 SGHTA and CDR2 FQGNSA. The V gene lost 5 bases and the J gene lost 1 base, with 17 bases spanning the gap. The CDR3 reads CASSDSWRNAQETQYF. The CDR3 coding sequence is TGTGCCAGCAGCGATAGCTGGCGGAACGCCCAAGAGACCCAGTACTTC.

The gene calls are TRBV6-1 and TRBJ2-5; D gene ambiguous. The CDR3 sequence is 11 residues long. Trimming left V 3 bases short and J 11 bases short, with 10 bases between. The germline V gene encodes CDR1 MNHNS and CDR2 SASEGT. CDR3 bases: TGTGCCAGCAGTGAGGTAGAGGAGCAGTACTTC. Translating gives CASSEVEEQYF.

Written as DNA, the CDR3 is TGTGCCAGCAGTGACCGGCGGGAGGGCGGCGAGACCCAGTACTTC. This codes for CASSDRREGGETQYF. The chain has TRBV2 and TRBJ2-5; 9 bases are shared with TRBD2. The CDR3 consists of 15 residues. From germline, CDR1 is SNHLY and CDR2 FYNNEI. V was clipped by 3 bases and J by 5 bases; unmatched bases: 7.

This chain joins TRBV7-3 and TRBJ2-5; D possibly corresponds to TRBD1 (7 bases). The V gene's germline CDR1 is SGHTA and CDR2 FQGTGA. V lost 2 bases to trimming and J lost 5 bases, with 15 bases between them. The CDR3 loop spans 15 amino acids. CDR3 nucleotide sequence: TGTGCCAGCAGCTTATCAGGGGGAGGCGGGGAGACCCAGTACTTC. This sequence encodes CASSLSGGGGETQYF.

V is TRBV6-5 and J is TRBJ2-7; 8 nucleotides line up with TRBD2. The CDR3 length is 14 residues. The junction had 7 bases not matched to a gene; V was cut back by 5 bases and J by 4 bases. Germline CDR1 is MNHEY and CDR2 is SVGAGI. The CDR3 sequence: CASSPRGGRYEQYF. DNA for the CDR3: TGTGCCAGCAGTCCCCGAGGCGGGAGGTACGAGCAGTACTTC.

The V call is TRBV4-1, the J call TRBJ2-1; TRBD2 aligns across 10 bases. The germline V gene has CDR1 MGHRA and CDR2 YSYEKL. The CDR3 is made up of 15 amino acids. The J segment lost 3 bases and the V segment lost 5 bases, leaving 4 bases of the junction unmatched. CDR3 in DNA: TGCGCCAGCAGCTATAGCGGGAGGAACTACAATGAGCAGTTCTTC. Protein sequence: CASSYSGRNYNEQFF.

The chain carries TRBV18 and TRBJ2-7; TRBD2 agrees at 8 bases. Germline V gives CDR1 KGHSH, CDR2 LQKENI. This CDR3 is built from 14 residues. Trimming cost V 5 bases and J 7 bases; bases outside gene matches: 10. Written as DNA, the CDR3 is TGTGCCAGCTCAGCGGGGGGTCCCTTTGGAGAGCAGTACTTC. This sequence encodes CASSAGGPFGEQYF.

The genes are TRBV9 and TRBJ2-7; D perhaps matches TRBD2 (6 bases). The CDR3 runs to 14 residues. V shed 2 bases and J shed 1 base, with 10 bases lying between them. The germline CDR1 and CDR2 sequences are SGDLS and YYNGEE. CDR3 sequence: CASSVGTPSYEQYF. The CDR3 coding sequence is TGTGCCAGCAGCGTCGGGACTCCTTCCTACGAGCAGTACTTC.

V and J are TRBV30 and TRBJ2-3; perhaps TRBD1 as D (5 bases). Germline V gives CDR1 GTSNPN, CDR2 SVGIG (reference sequence). V was shortened by 1 base and J by 0 bases, with 14 bases between the two germline ends. The CDR3 loop spans 16 amino acids. For the CDR3, the DNA is TGTGCCTGGAGTGAGGCAATGAGACAGAGCACAGATACGCAGTATTTT. Its protein product is CAWSEAMRQSTDTQYF.

This clone has a single count. The gene calls are TRBV19 and TRBJ2-1; TRBD2 agrees at 12 bases. V shed 3 bases, J shed 2 bases, and the junction held 8 bases outside the gene matches. There are 18 residues in the CDR3. Germline V gene sequence: CDR1 LNHDA, CDR2 SQIVND (reference sequence). CDR3 bases: TGTGCCAGTAGTATTTTTGGGACTAGCGGGTGGACCTACAATGAGCAGTTCTTC. Translation: CASSIFGTSGWTYNEQFF.

The genes are TRBV5-1 and TRBJ2-1; tentatively, D is TRBD2 (6 bases). This CDR3 is 15 amino acids long. CDR1 and CDR2 from the germline V gene are SGHRS and YFSETQ. The germline V and J ends were trimmed by 0 bases and 3 bases, with 10 bases remaining between them. CDR3 bases: TGCGCCAGCAGCTTGGCGGGCGGGGTCTACAATGAGCAGTTCTTC. Amino acids: CASSLAGGVYNEQFF.

Written as DNA, the CDR3 is TGCGCCAGCAGCCAAAGACAGGAAGAGCAGTTCTTC. The encoded protein is CASSQRQEEQFF. The chain combines TRBV4-1 with TRBJ2-1, with D perhaps matching TRBD1 (6 bases). Trimming removed 2 bases at V and 10 bases at J, with 9 bases between. CDR3 size: 12 residues. CDR1 is MGHRA, CDR2 YSYEKL, per germline.

The chain has TRBV9 and TRBJ2-1, with 9 bases matching TRBD2. Germline V lookup: CDR1 SGDLS, CDR2 YYNGEE. This CDR3 contains 14 residues. J gave up 3 bases and V 7 bases, and 5 bases lay outside the gene matches. CDR3 region: CASEREANYNEQFF. The CDR3 bases are TGTGCCAGCGAGCGGGAGGCCAACTACAATGAGCAGTTCTTC.

The V and J genes are TRBV29-1 and TRBJ2-3, with 16 nucleotides matching TRBD2. Unmatched junction bases numbered 9, after V lost 7 bases and J lost 5 bases. The CDR3 extends over 16 amino acids. The germline CDR1 and CDR2 sequences are SQVTM and ANQGSEA. The CDR3 region is CSAPPGTSGRGDTQYF. As DNA, the CDR3 is TGCAGCGCTCCACCTGGGACTAGCGGGAGGGGAGATACGCAGTATTTT.

This clone is a singleton in its sample. The chain recombines TRBV30 with TRBJ1-5, with 8 bases identical to TRBD1. V shed 0 bases, J shed 6 bases, and the junction held 10 bases outside the gene matches. Germline V gene lookup returns CDR1 GTSNPN and CDR2 SVGIG (reference sequence). The CDR3 consists of 16 residues. For the CDR3, the DNA is TGTGCCTGGAGTGTACCCCGGACAGGGATGATTCAGCCCCAGCATTTT. This sequence encodes CAWSVPRTGMIQPQHF.